This T cell receptor beta chain emerged from a study of T-cell reconstitution after alpha-beta-depleted transplantation in children. Study conclusions and caveats: The authors attributed T-cell counts and diversity one year after transplant mostly to newly produced T cells.

A library of TCRbeta sequences, prepared with unique molecular identifiers, was generated. TCRdb fed the PCR reads into MiXCR, producing one record per CDR3 protein. The sample lists approximately 240,000 distinct CDR3 sequences, 11% occurring once. CDR1 is LGHNA, CDR2 YSLEER, per germline. Between the trimmed V and J ends, which lost 0 bases and 6 bases, there was a span of 11 bases. This CDR3 region has 14 residues. This clonotype was detected ten times or more. Its specificity is not known. Material: PBMCs, obtained before TCRalphabeta/CD19-depleted stem cell transplant. V usage is TRBV4-3 and J usage is TRBJ1-2, with D perhaps matching TRBD1 (6 bases). The source is a child younger than two with acute myeloid leukemia, due to receive a stem cell transplant. As DNA, the CDR3 is TGCGCCAGCAGCCAAGAGACAGGCCCTGATGGCTACACCTTC. Translated, it gives CASSQETGPDGYTF.